The present entry profiles one T cell receptor beta chain with its context. The antigen is undetermined. Using its own MiXCR run on the 5' RACE reads, TCRdb lists one record per CDR3 protein. The table has hundreds of thousands of distinct CDR3 sequences, around an eighth seen once. The CDR3 consists of 13 residues. Losses at the gene ends were 3 bases for V and 9 bases for J; bases not matched to a gene: 2. The germline gives CDR1 MGHRA, CDR2 YSYEKL. These data originate in a study of identical twins. Notes on the study in general: Out-of-frame beta sequences exhibited a weaker degree of excess twin sharing. Invariant MAIT and iNKT cells are populations that could partly confound zero-insertion analyses. Insertions were fewer in abundant cord blood beta clonotypes, whereas memory repertoires showed none of this pattern.

This sample also belongs to another study, concerning yellow fever vaccine responses in identical twins.

The sequenced sample consisted of CD8+ T cells sorted from blood. The V call is TRBV4-1, the J call TRBJ2-1, with 10 bases aligning to TRBD1. This sequence originates from a woman under 30 in good health. CDR3 sequence reads: CASSQTGGSEQFF. In nucleotides, the CDR3 is TGCGCCAGCAGCCAGACAGGGGGCAGTGAGCAGTTCTTC.